The 14 T cell receptor beta chains listed next were all sequenced from one sample in a study of cytomegalovirus exposure and HLA in healthy donors. Amplification used 60 Vbeta primers and 13 Jbeta primers. The assay was immunoSEQ multiplex PCR, and TCRdb's table has in-frame clones only and misses some. The sample consists of about 170,000 clones, less than 80% of them appearing once. The sequenced sample was PBMCs. These receptors were obtained from a female donor in good health and CMV-seronegative.

This clone was found once. The rearrangement joins TRBV4-3 to TRBJ1-1, with 9 bases fitting TRBD1. The V and J ends lost 0 bases and 5 bases, in that order; junction bases with no gene match: 10. The CDR3 consists of 17 residues. CDR1 is LGHNA and CDR2 is YSLEER in the germline V gene. This CDR3 is CASSQDRFGQGWTEAFF. The CDR3 bases are TGCGCCAGCAGCCAAGATCGATTTGGACAGGGGTGGACTGAAGCTTTCTTT.

This clone has only one observation. The genes are TRBV29-1 and TRBJ2-3; no definite D call. The germline CDR1 and CDR2 sequences are SQVTM and ANQGSEA. Trimming left V 7 bases short and J 4 bases short, with 9 bases between. CDR3 length: 11 amino acids. The chain's CDR3 is CSAPDADTQYF. The CDR3 coding sequence is TGCAGCGCTCCAGATGCAGATACGCAGTATTTT.

The V and J genes are TRBV7-6 and TRBJ2-5, with TRBD1 matching 11 bases. CDR1 is SGHVS, CDR2 FNYEAQ, per germline. The J segment lost 1 base and the V segment lost 5 bases, leaving 9 bases of the junction unmatched. The CDR3 consists of 17 residues. Here the CDR3 DNA reads TGTGCCAGCAGCGACACCGGGACAGGGGGACTCCAAGAGACCCAGTACTTC. Its protein is CASSDTGTGGLQETQYF.

The chain uses TRBV21-1 and TRBJ2-4; TRBD1 was called by the table and not checked on the DNA. TRBV21-1 is classified as a pseudogene. The CDR3 runs 14 residues. The CDR3 DNA sequence: TGTGCCAGAGACAGGGCGGAAGCCAAAAACATTCAGTACTTC. Amino acids: CARDRAEAKNIQYF.

The genes are TRBV4-2 and TRBJ2-7; the D gene is possibly TRBD1 (6 bases). Germline loops: CDR1 LGHNA, CDR2 YNFKEQ. The CDR3 totals 13 residues. Between the trimmed V and J ends, which lost 5 bases and 2 bases, there was a span of 10 bases. The CDR3 protein is CASSVGQAYEQYF. In nucleotides, the CDR3 is TGTGCCAGCAGCGTGGGACAAGCCTACGAGCAGTACTTC.

This clone was observed a few times. The chain carries TRBV27 and TRBJ2-7; 10 bases map to TRBD2. V lost 5 bases to trimming and J lost 3 bases; unmatched junction nucleotides: 4. This CDR3 is 14 amino acids long. Germline-derived CDR1 and CDR2 are MNHEY and SMNVEV (reference sequence). This CDR3 is CASSPRTSGYEQYF. For the CDR3, the DNA is TGTGCCAGCAGTCCCCGGACTAGCGGCTACGAGCAGTACTTC.

CDR3 residues: CASRRTSGNRYNEQFF. The DNA of the CDR3 is TGTGCCAGTAGAAGGACTAGCGGGAACCGATACAATGAGCAGTTCTTC. V and J are TRBV19 and TRBJ2-1; 12 bases are a match to TRBD2. V gave up 6 bases and J gave up 4 bases; unmatched junction bases: 7. Germline lookup yields CDR1 LNHDA and CDR2 SQIVND (reference sequence). The CDR3 covers 16 residues.

The chain has TRBV7-9 and TRBJ2-7, with 7 bases aligning to TRBD2. This CDR3 spans 17 amino acids. V shed 4 bases and J 1 base; nucleotides not matched to a gene: 13. CDR1 is SEHNR and CDR2 is FQNEAQ in the germline V gene (reference sequence). This CDR3 reads CASSSAVGRDLSYEQYF. The CDR3 bases are TGTGCCAGCAGCTCGGCAGTAGGGAGGGACTTATCCTACGAGCAGTACTTC. The full variable domain, in which reference TRBV7-9 and TRBJ2-7 provide the parts outside the CDR3, is DTGVSQNPRHKITKRGQNVTFRCDPISEHNRLYWYRQTLGQGPEFLTYFQNEAQLEKSRLLSDRFSAERPKGSFSTLEIQRTEQGDSAMYLCASSSAVGRDLSYEQYFGPGTRLTVT.

In DNA form, the CDR3 reads TGTGCCAGCAATGCTCTCTTGGGACAGAAGAACACTGAAGCTTTCTTT. Translated, it gives CASNALLGQKNTEAFF. The chain combines TRBV11-2 with TRBJ1-1; TRBD1 matches 7 bases. The CDR3 is 16 residues long. Trimming at V came to 7 bases and at J to 1 base, leaving 12 bases not matched to a gene. Germline loops: CDR1 SGHAT, CDR2 FQNNGV.

V and J are TRBV25-1 and TRBJ1-3; the D is unclear. Germline V gene lookup returns CDR1 MGHDK and CDR2 SYGVNS. Deletions cut 3 bases from V and 0 bases from J, with 12 bases between. The CDR3 length is 16 residues. The CDR3 loop reads CASSEKDLDSGNTIYF. As DNA, the CDR3 is TGTGCCAGCAGTGAGAAGGACTTAGACTCTGGAAACACCATATATTTT.

The rearrangement joins TRBV6-4 to TRBJ1-2; 7 bases match TRBD1. The CDR3 extends over 13 amino acids. The V gene's germline CDR1 is MRHNA and CDR2 SNTAGT. V lost 6 bases and J lost 8; bases outside the gene matches: 9. This CDR3 is CASSETGRSGYTF. The CDR3 coding sequence is TGTGCCAGCAGCGAGACAGGGAGATCGGGCTACACCTTC.

The CDR3 sequence is CSVLTKNIQYF. The CDR3, as DNA: TGCAGCGTTCTAACCAAAAACATTCAGTACTTC. This chain connects TRBV29-1 to TRBJ2-4; D gene uncertain. Germline-derived CDR1 and CDR2 are SQVTM and ANQGSEA. V was shortened by 5 bases and J by 2 bases, with 4 bases between the two germline ends. There are 11 residues in the CDR3.

V gene TRBV10-3 combines with J gene TRBJ2-5; no clear D. The V gene lost 0 bases and the J gene lost 2 bases, with 13 bases spanning the gap. The CDR3 contains 16 residues. Germline V gene sequence: CDR1 ENHRY, CDR2 SYGVKD. CDR3 loop: CAISESSPLMQETQYF. In DNA form, the CDR3 reads TGTGCCATCAGTGAGTCATCGCCCCTAATGCAAGAGACCCAGTACTTC.

The rearrangement joins TRBV2 to TRBJ2-2, with D maybe TRBD2 (6 bases). From germline, CDR1 is SNHLY and CDR2 FYNNEI. The V gene lost 4 bases and the J gene lost 7 bases, with 16 bases spanning the gap. This CDR3 has 15 residues. CDR3 loop: CASSGPMRGLGELFF. The CDR3, as DNA: TGTGCCAGCAGTGGGCCAATGCGGGGACTCGGGGAGCTGTTTTTT.